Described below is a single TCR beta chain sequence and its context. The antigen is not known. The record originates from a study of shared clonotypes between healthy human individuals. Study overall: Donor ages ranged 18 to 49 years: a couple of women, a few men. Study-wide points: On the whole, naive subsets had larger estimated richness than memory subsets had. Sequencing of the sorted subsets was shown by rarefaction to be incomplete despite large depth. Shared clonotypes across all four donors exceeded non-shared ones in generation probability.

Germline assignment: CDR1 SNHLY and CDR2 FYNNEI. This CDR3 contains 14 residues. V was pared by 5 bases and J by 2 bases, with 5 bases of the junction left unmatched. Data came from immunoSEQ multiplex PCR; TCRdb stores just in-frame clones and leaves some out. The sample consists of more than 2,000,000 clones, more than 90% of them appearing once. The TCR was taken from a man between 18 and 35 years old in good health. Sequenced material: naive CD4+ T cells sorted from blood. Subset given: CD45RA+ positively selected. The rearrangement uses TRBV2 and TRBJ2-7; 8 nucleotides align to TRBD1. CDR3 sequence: CASSRGQGTYEQYF. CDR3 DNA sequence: TGTGCCAGCAGTCGTGGACAGGGAACCTACGAGCAGTACTTC. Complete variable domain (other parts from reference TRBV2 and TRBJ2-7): EPEVTQTPSHQVTQMGQEVILRCVPISNHLYFYWYRQILGQKVEFLVSFYNNEISEKSEIFDDQFSVERPDGSNFTLKIRSTKLEDSAMYFCASSRGQGTYEQYFGPGTRLTVT.